The 7 T cell receptor beta chains presented below share a single source sample, sequenced in a study of blood T cell repertoires in COVID-19. Method: immunoSEQ multiplex PCR; TCRdb's copy keeps in-frame clones and lacks some. The sample has about 210,000 clones; around 86% are singletons. Sequencing input: peripheral blood. The receptors shown here come from a man between 60 and 75 years old with acute or convalescent COVID-19.

The CDR3 sequence is CASSPTGPSGNTIYF. The CDR3 DNA follows: TGTGCCAGCAGTCCGACAGGCCCCTCTGGAAACACCATATATTTT. The genes are TRBV7-2 and TRBJ1-3; tentatively, D is TRBD1 (6 bases). Trimming left V 6 bases short and J 0 bases short, with 12 bases between. CDR1 SGHTA and CDR2 FQGNSA come from the germline V gene. The CDR3 is 15 amino acids.

The chain combines TRBV3-1 (or the pseudogene TRBV3-2) with TRBJ1-5, with a possible D match to TRBD1 (5 bases). V gave up 3 bases and J gave up 7 bases, with 10 bases separating them. From germline, CDR1 is LGHDT and CDR2 YNNKEL (reference sequence). The CDR3 is 13 amino acids. The CDR3: CASSQGGDQPQHF. Written as DNA, the CDR3 is TGTGCCAGCAGCCAGGGCGGGGACCAGCCCCAGCATTTT.

The chain couples TRBV6-5 to TRBJ1-4; TRBD1 matches at 7 bases. Unmatched junction bases numbered 6, after V lost 8 bases and J lost 3 bases. The CDR3 runs to 14 residues. Germline-derived CDR1 and CDR2 are MNHEY and SVGAGI. The DNA for the CDR3 is TGTGCCAGCCTAGGCAGGGGGTCTAATGAAAAACTGTTTTTT. It is translated as CASLGRGSNEKLFF.

This sequence joins TRBV19 and TRBJ2-2, with a weak D call TRBD1 (6 bases). V lost 7 bases and J 5 bases, leaving 17 bases between the germline ends. Germline lookup yields CDR1 LNHDA and CDR2 SQIVND (reference sequence). CDR3 length: 15 amino acids. CDR3 sequence: CASTTTGIGTGELFF. As DNA, the CDR3 is TGTGCCAGTACCACAACAGGGATCGGAACCGGGGAGCTGTTTTTT.

This chain joins TRBV6-5 and TRBJ1-6; the D gene is possibly TRBD1 (6 bases). Trimming cost V 7 bases and J 7 bases, with 17 bases left between them. Germline CDR1 is MNHEY and CDR2 is SVGAGI. The CDR3 is made up of 15 amino acids. The CDR3, as DNA: TGTGCCAGCACGCCCCAGGGGAAGGGGAATTCACCCCTCCACTTT. It encodes CASTPQGKGNSPLHF.

V gene TRBV28 combines with J gene TRBJ1-1; D remains ambiguous. Between the trimmed V and J ends, which lost 3 bases and 9 bases, there was a span of 23 bases. The CDR3 loop spans 16 amino acids. Germline V gene data show CDR1 as MDHEN and CDR2 as SYDVKM. The CDR3 here is CASSLVRIGVGPQAFF. CDR3 DNA sequence: TGTGCCAGCAGTTTGGTGAGAATCGGGGTCGGACCACAAGCTTTCTTT.

This chain uses TRBV28 with TRBJ1-1; 8 bases match TRBD1. The V and J ends lost 4 bases and 3 bases, in that order; junction bases with no gene match: 4. Germline CDR1 is MDHEN and CDR2 is SYDVKM. The CDR3 runs to 14 residues. CDR3 coding DNA: TGTGCCAGCAGTTCCCCGGGACAGGACACTGAAGCTTTCTTT. Translation gives CASSSPGQDTEAFF.